Listed below are T cell receptor beta chains from one sample, sequenced in a study of cytomegalovirus exposure and HLA in healthy donors. Only in-frame clones appear in the TCRdb table, and some are missing; sequencing was by immunoSEQ multiplex PCR. The sample shows 250,000 to 300,000 clones, 90% of them seen only once. The sequencing input was PBMCs. Receptors originate from a woman between 18 and 30 years old in good health and CMV-seronegative. The conserved cysteine and the conserved F or W are not part of the CDR3 here. A D gene is named only where the DNA matches it firmly.

TRBV25-1,TRBJ1-1,TRBD1,ASSEFWDRGSGTEAF
TRBV5-6,TRBJ2-1,TRBD2,ASSTGLARRF
TRBV10-1,TRBJ2-3,.,ASSDSGADTQY
TRBV4-3,TRBJ1-2,.,ASSQDRRTALGYT
TRBV6-5,TRBJ1-5,.,ASRARGQPQH
TRBV5-1,TRBJ2-5,.,ASSYAGKETQY
TRBV7-2,TRBJ2-7,.,ASSIVGLGSEQY
TRBV7-9,TRBJ1-2,.,ASSPKRQILDGYT
TRBV7-8,TRBJ1-6,TRBD1,ASSLRPIRGQRSPLH
TRBV27,TRBJ2-5,TRBD1,ASGGTGGQETQY
TRBV28,TRBJ1-2,.,ASSSTVDYGYT